This TCR beta chain is from a study of T cells in Graves' hyperthyroidism and ophthalmopathy (dated by TCRdb to the late 2010s). General notes on the study: Peripheral blood samples were taken at the time of initial diagnosis, prior to any treatment. To identify TCR V-J signatures that set the groups apart, the researchers used a discovery cohort of more than 95 patients, made up of around 42 with Graves' ophthalmopathy and 57 with stable Graves' hyperthyroidism. Prospective prediction of ophthalmopathy was tested in an independent validation cohort consisting of about 20 hyperthyroidism patients and about 17 patients who later progressed to ophthalmopathy. For training and testing, the 100 or so patients in the discovery cohort were randomly divided in a 7:3 ratio. In addition, the study compared T-cell repertoires in thyroid tissue and in blood from five to seven Graves' hyperthyroidism patients. Once sampling was done, hyperthyroidism patients were given methimazole at a starting dose of 30 mg daily, whereas ophthalmopathy patients were given high-dose intravenous methylprednisolone. TCR Vbeta CDR3 sequencing of approximately 140 peripheral blood samples (43 ophthalmopathy, around 80 hyperthyroidism and some 17 progressor patients) is reported in the paper. General findings and caveats noted by the study authors: Most expanded thyroid clonotypes (frequency above 0.001) were also found in blood, which suggests that blood repertoires may mirror thyroid immune responses. A model built on a 13 V-J signature distinguished ophthalmopathy from stable hyperthyroidism, reaching 87.88% sensitivity and 81.08% specificity in cross-validation and 80%/75% in testing. Sample size was not statistically predetermined, and investigators were not blinded to group allocation. In validation, the model predicted progression to ophthalmopathy with over 60% sensitivity and around 72% specificity, a median of around 6.6 months before onset.

The TCR beta CDR3 regions were amplified from the RNA transcripts. The first round of RT-PCR for the TCR CDR3 was performed with the HTBI primer set and the Qiagen OneStep RT-PCR kit. A second multiplex PCR round built the libraries, followed by size selection and purification. Libraries were sequenced paired-end with 100 bp reads on an Illumina HiSeq2000. The paper's data handling went like this. SOAPnuke was used to process the raw data, removing reads that contained adapters or uncalled bases, had a mean Phred below 15, or lacked an exact match to the constant primer or identifier. High-quality paired reads were merged with COPE v1.2.5, and unique nucleotide sequences were defined as clonotypes. MiTCR v1.1 was used to align the clonotypes against IMGT TRBV, TRBD and TRBJ reference segments. The analysis included only V-J combinations with a frequency above 0.0001, which together covered 99.2% of the repertoires. The TCS score was defined as the ratio of F50 (clonal expansion) to E x V (chaos), calculated using BLOSUM62-based TCRdist between CDR3 peptides within each V-J. Welch's t-statistics and random forest reduced several hundred V-J features to 13, which were used in a naive Bayes classifier (R e1071). TCRdb redid the processing of the public reads, applying fastp at Q25 and MiXCR, and retained in-frame beta chains. Rows with a matching CDR3 protein are joined into one entry that keeps the most common DNA and genes. The V and J calls follow TCRdb's processing rather than the paper's. The sample table shows 330,000 or so distinct CDR3 sequences, and 15% to 20% are seen once. Of the sample, around a sixth is held by the ten largest clones.

From the cysteine up to the phenylalanine, the CDR3 has a length of 14 residues. Of the read, only the CDR3 DNA is kept; its 42 bases are in frame from base 1. CDR1 and CDR2 are drawn from the germline V gene: MNHEY, SVGAGI. After removal of 9 bases from V and 4 bases from J, the junction retains 5 bases not matched to a gene. This clonotype was detected many times. Its antigen remains undetermined. Base qualities are not provided; no much larger clone lies one nucleotide away. Ophthalmopathy patients had moderately to severely active disease, Clinical Activity Score of at least 3, NOSPECS grade of at least 4, and duration under 3 months. Exclusion was applied to patients with uncontrolled infections, other autoimmune diseases, pregnancy or lactation. Diagnoses relied on clinical symptoms, serum thyroxine and TRAb, thyroid ultrasound and orbital computed tomography. Ficoll-Paque density gradient centrifugation was used to isolate PBMCs from about 9 ml of fresh peripheral blood. Total RNA was extracted with Trizol reagent, and quality was checked on an Agilent 2100 Bioanalyzer.

This clonotype was obtained from a woman between 35 and 50 years old with Graves' ophthalmopathy. The sample was blood. The V gene is TRBV6-5 and the J gene is TRBJ2-3; 12 bases in between match TRBD2. CDR3 loop: CASSSGRASDTQYF. The DNA is as follows: TGTGCCAGTTCTAGCGGGAGGGCCTCAGATACGCAGTATTTT.